Listed below are T cell receptor beta chains from one sample, sequenced in a study of neurological immune-mediated disorders. MiXCR, applied by TCRdb to the 5' RACE reads, yields one record per CDR3 protein. The sample comprises tens of thousands of distinct CDR3 sequences, roughly 2.6% of which are singletons, and 1.1% rests with the top ten. Sequenced material: PBMCs. Receptors originate from a woman under 40 with multiple sclerosis. Each CDR3 is given with its conserved first and last residue. D genes are given only for firm matches. Size is omitted from some rows. Given values are once, few, many or a class for expanded clones.

TRBJ1-6 | TRBV7-9 | - | many | CASSLGSGLNSPLHF | TGTGCCAGCAGCTTGGGTTCAGGGCTAAATTCACCCCTCCACTTT
TRBJ1-6 | TRBV10-3 | - | many | CANRVLENSPLHF | TGTGCCAACCGGGTTTTAGAGAATTCACCCCTCCACTTT
TRBJ2-5 | TRBV4-3 | - | many | CASSQGGINQETQYF | TGCGCCAGCAGCCAAGGGGGGATCAACCAAGAGACCCAGTACTTC
TRBJ1-5 | TRBV20-1 | TRBD1 | many | CSAGDSSNQPQHF | TGCAGTGCGGGGGACAGTAGCAATCAGCCCCAGCATTTT
TRBJ1-1 | TRBV5-1 | - | many | CASSFGGPNTEAFF | TGCGCCAGCAGCTTTGGGGGCCCGAACACTGAAGCTTTCTTT
TRBJ2-7 | TRBV27 | - | - | CASSLTGFYEQYF | TGTGCCAGCAGTTTAACGGGCTTCTACGAGCAGTACTTC
TRBJ1-1 | TRBV11-2 | - | many | CASSLVEGTEAFF | TGTGCCAGCAGCTTAGTAGAGGGAACTGAAGCTTTCTTT
TRBJ2-2 | TRBV27 | TRBD2 | many | CASSLGLAGLTGELFF | TGTGCCAGCAGTCTAGGACTAGCGGGACTAACCGGGGAGCTGTTTTTT
TRBJ1-2 | TRBV6-5 | - | many | CASSYSAGEGYGYTF | TGTGCCAGCAGTTACTCGGCGGGGGAAGGCTATGGCTACACCTTC
TRBJ2-1 | TRBV15 | - | many | CATSRARGATYNEQFF | TGTGCCACCAGCAGAGCCCGCGGGGCCACATACAATGAGCAGTTCTTC
TRBJ2-4 | TRBV28 | TRBD2 | many | CASRAGGPNIQYF | TGTGCCAGCAGGGCGGGAGGGCCGAACATTCAGTACTTC
TRBJ1-4 | TRBV19 | TRBD1 | many | CASSRTGVDEKLFF | TGTGCCAGTAGTAGGACAGGGGTCGACGAAAAACTGTTTTTT
TRBJ1-1 | TRBV29-1 | - | many | CSATTDFMYTEAFF | TGCAGCGCCACGACAGATTTTATGTACACTGAAGCTTTCTTT
TRBJ1-2 | TRBV5-1 | - | many | CASAQDTNYGYTF | TGCGCCAGCGCTCAAGATACTAACTATGGCTACACCTTC
TRBJ2-7 | TRBV20-1 | TRBD2 | many | CSARAGTSGRLSYEQYF | TGCAGTGCTAGAGCTGGGACTAGCGGGCGCCTCTCCTACGAGCAGTACTTC
TRBJ2-1 | TRBV20-1 | - | many | CSASRALGEQFF | TGCAGTGCTAGTAGGGCCCTCGGCGAGCAGTTCTTC
TRBJ1-1 | TRBV27 | - | many | CASSPGGPNTEAFF | TGTGCCAGCAGTCCGGGAGGGCCGAACACTGAAGCTTTCTTT
TRBJ2-3 | TRBV7-9 | - | many | CASKQRTDTQYF | TGTGCCAGCAAACAACGCACAGATACGCAGTATTTT
TRBJ1-2 | TRBV4-2 | - | many | CASSQDTRHPNANYGYTF | TGTGCCAGCAGCCAAGATACGCGACACCCTAACGCTAACTATGGCTACACCTTC
TRBJ2-1 | TRBV30 | - | many | CAWSPPPTGPLYNEQFF | TGTGCCTGGAGTCCTCCCCCCACGGGACCCCTCTACAATGAGCAGTTCTTC
TRBJ2-1 | TRBV7-2 | TRBD2 | many | CASSALAGAFYNEQFF | TGTGCCAGCAGCGCCCTAGCGGGAGCTTTCTACAATGAGCAGTTCTTC
TRBJ2-2 | TRBV20-1 | TRBD1 | many | CSAKSPTGAAGELFF | TGCAGTGCCAAGAGTCCAACAGGGGCCGCCGGGGAGCTGTTTTTT
TRBJ1-1 | TRBV6-5 | - | many | CASRPPRGGAGTEAFF | TGTGCCAGCAGACCCCCAAGGGGGGGCGCGGGCACTGAAGCTTTCTTT
TRBJ2-1 | TRBV6-4 | TRBD2 | many | CASSSGTHNEQFF | TGTGCCAGCTCTAGCGGGACACACAATGAGCAGTTCTTC
TRBJ2-7 | TRBV12-3/TRBV12-4 | - | many | CASSIVVYEQYF | TGTGCCAGCAGCATTGTGGTCTACGAGCAGTACTTC
TRBJ2-7 | TRBV5-5 | TRBD1 | many | CASSLLRDRVSYEQYF | TGTGCCAGCAGCCTCCTTCGAGACAGGGTCTCCTACGAGCAGTACTTC
TRBJ1-3 | TRBV4-3 | - | many | CASSLGGSDSGNTIYF | TGCGCCAGCAGCCTTGGGGGGTCAGACTCTGGAAACACCATATATTTT
TRBJ1-2 | TRBV7-2 | - | many | CASSLGGYNYGYTF | TGTGCCAGCAGCTTAGGGGGGTACAACTATGGCTACACCTTC
TRBJ2-1 | TRBV20-1 | - | many | CSARVHRSYNEQFF | TGCAGTGCTCGGGTCCACCGGTCCTACAATGAGCAGTTCTTC